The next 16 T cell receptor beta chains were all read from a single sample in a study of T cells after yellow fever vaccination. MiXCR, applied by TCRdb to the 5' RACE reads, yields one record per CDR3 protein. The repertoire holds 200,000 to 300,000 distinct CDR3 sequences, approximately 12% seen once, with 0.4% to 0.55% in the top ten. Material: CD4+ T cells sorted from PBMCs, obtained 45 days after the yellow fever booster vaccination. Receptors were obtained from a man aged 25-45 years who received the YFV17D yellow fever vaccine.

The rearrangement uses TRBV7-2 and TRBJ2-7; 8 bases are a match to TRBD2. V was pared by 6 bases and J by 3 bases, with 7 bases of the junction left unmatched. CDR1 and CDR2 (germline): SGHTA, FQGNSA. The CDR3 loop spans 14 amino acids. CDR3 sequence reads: CASSLAGGYYEQYF. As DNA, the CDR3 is TGTGCCAGCAGTCTAGCGGGTGGCTACTACGAGCAGTACTTC.

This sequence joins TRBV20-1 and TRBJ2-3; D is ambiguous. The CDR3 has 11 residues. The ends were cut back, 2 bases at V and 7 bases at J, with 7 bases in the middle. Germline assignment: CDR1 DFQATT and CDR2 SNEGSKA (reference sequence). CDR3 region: CSARLDNTQYF. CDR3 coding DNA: TGCAGTGCTAGACTAGATAATACGCAGTATTTT.

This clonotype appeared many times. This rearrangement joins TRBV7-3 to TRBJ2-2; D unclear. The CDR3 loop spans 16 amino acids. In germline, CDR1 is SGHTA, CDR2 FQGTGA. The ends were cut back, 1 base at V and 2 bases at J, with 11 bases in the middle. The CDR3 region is CASSLMGQTNTGELFF. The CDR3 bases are TGTGCCAGCAGCTTAATGGGCCAGACCAACACCGGGGAGCTGTTTTTT.

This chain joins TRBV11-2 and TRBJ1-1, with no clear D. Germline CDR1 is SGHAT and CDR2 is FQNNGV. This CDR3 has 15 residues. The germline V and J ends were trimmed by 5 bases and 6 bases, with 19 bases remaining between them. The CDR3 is CASSPWAPSLAEAFF. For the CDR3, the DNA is TGTGCCAGCAGCCCCTGGGCACCGAGCCTGGCTGAAGCTTTCTTT. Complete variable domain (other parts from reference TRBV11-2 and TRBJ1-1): EAGVAQSPRYKIIEKRQSVAFWCNPISGHATLYWYQQILGQGPKLLIQFQNNGVVDDSQLPKDRFSAERLKGVDSTLKIQPAKLEDSAVYLCASSPWAPSLAEAFFGQGTRLTVV.

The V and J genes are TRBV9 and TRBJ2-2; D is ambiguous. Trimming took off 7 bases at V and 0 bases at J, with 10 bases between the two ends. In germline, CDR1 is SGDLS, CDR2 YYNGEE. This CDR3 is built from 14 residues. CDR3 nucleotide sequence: TGTGCCAGCGACGGACCGTCGAACACCGGGGAGCTGTTTTTT. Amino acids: CASDGPSNTGELFF.

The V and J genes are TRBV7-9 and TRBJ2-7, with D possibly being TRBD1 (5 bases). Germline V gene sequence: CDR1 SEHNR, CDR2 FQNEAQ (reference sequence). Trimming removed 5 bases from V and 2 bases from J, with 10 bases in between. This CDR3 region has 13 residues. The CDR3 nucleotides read TGTGCCAGCAGCGTCGACAGTCCCTACGAGCAGTACTTC. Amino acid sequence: CASSVDSPYEQYF.

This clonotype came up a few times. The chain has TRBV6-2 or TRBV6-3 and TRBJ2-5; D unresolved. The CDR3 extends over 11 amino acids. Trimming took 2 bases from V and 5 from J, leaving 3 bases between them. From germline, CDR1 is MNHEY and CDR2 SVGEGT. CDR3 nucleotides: TGTGCCAGCAGTTACGCCGAGACCCAGTACTTC. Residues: CASSYAETQYF.

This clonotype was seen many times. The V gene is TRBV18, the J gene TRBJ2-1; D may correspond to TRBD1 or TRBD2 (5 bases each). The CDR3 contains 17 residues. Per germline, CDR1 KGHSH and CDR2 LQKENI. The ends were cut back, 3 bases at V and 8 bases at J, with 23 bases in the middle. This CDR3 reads CASSPPRVQGFSDEQFF. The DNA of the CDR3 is TGTGCCAGCTCACCTCCGAGGGTCCAGGGCTTTTCGGATGAGCAGTTCTTC. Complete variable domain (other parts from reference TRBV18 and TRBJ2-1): NAGVMQNPRHLVRRRGQEARLRCSPMKGHSHVYWYRQLPEEGLKFMVYLQKENIIDESGMPKERFSAEFPKEGPSILRIQQVVRGDSAAYFCASSPPRVQGFSDEQFFGPGTRLTVL.

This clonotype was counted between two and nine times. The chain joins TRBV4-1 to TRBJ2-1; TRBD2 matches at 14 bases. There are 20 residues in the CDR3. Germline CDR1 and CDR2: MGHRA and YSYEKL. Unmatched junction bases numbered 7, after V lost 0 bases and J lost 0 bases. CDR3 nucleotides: TGCGCCAGCAGCCAAGATCCCACCGGGACTAGCGGGAGCTCCTACAATGAGCAGTTCTTC. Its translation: CASSQDPTGTSGSSYNEQFF.

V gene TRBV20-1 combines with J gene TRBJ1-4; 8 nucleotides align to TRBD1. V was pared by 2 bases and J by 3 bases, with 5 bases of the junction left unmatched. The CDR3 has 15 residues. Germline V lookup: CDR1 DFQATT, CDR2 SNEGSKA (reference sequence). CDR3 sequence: CSARRVQGANEKLFF. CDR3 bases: TGCAGTGCTAGAAGAGTACAGGGGGCTAATGAAAAACTGTTTTTT.

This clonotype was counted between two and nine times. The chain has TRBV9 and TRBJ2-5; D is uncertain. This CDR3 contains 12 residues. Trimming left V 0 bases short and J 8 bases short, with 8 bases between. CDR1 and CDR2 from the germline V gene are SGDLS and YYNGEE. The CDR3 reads CASSVDGFTQYF. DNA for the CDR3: TGTGCCAGCAGCGTAGACGGGTTCACCCAGTACTTC.

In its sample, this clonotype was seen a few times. The CDR3 DNA reads as TGTGCCAGCTCACCCGGGACAGCACCCTACGAGCAGTACTTC. Encoded protein: CASSPGTAPYEQYF. V gene TRBV18 combines with J gene TRBJ2-7, with TRBD1 identical over 7 bases. After removal of 3 bases from V and 2 bases from J, the junction contained 4 bases not matched to a gene. Germline V lookup: CDR1 KGHSH, CDR2 LQKENI. The CDR3 runs 14 residues.

The CDR3 DNA sequence: TGCAGCGTTCTGGGGGGGGGAGACTCCTACAATGAGCAGTTCTTC. Translated, it gives CSVLGGGDSYNEQFF. The J gene is TRBJ2-1, the V gene TRBV29-1; TRBD2 matches 7 bases. Looked up from germline, CDR1 is SQVTM and CDR2 is ANQGSEA. V was pared by 5 bases and J by 0 bases, with 7 bases of the junction left unmatched. This CDR3 comprises 15 residues.

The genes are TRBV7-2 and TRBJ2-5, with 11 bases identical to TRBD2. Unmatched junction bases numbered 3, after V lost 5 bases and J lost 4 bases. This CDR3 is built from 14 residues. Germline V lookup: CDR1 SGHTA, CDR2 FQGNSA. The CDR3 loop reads CASSVSGRGETQYF. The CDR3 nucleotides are TGTGCCAGCAGCGTTAGCGGGAGGGGAGAGACCCAGTACTTC.

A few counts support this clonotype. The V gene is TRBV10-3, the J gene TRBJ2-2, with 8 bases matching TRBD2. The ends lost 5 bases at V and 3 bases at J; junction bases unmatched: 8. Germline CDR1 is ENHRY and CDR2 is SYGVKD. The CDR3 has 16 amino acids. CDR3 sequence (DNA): TGTGCCATCAGTCTGTCACGGGAGGGGGACACCGGGGAGCTGTTTTTT. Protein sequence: CAISLSREGDTGELFF.

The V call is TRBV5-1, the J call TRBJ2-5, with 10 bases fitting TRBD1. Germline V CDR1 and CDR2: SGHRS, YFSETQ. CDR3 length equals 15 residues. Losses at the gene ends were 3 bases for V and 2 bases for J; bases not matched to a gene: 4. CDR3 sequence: CASSWDRGGQETQYF. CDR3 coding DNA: TGCGCCAGCAGCTGGGACAGGGGTGGGCAAGAGACCCAGTACTTC.